These T cell receptor beta chains were read from a single sample in a study of T cells after yellow fever vaccination. MiXCR, run by TCRdb on the 5' RACE reads, gives a single entry per CDR3 protein. The table records hundreds of thousands of distinct CDR3 sequences, around 8.1% of them present only once. The sample was PBMCs, taken more than 40 days after the first yellow fever vaccination. These receptors originate from a man younger than 35 who received the YFV17D yellow fever vaccine. The CDR3 runs from the conserved cysteine through the conserved F or W. The D gene is left open where the match is weak. Some rows have no size entry. The others give once, few or many, or a class for an expanded clone.

cdr3_length	clone_size	v_call	j_call	d_call	cdr3_aa	cdr3_nt
17	few	TRBV12-3/TRBV12-4	TRBJ2-1	NA	CASSLWGSGKSYNEQFF	TGTGCCAGCAGTTTGTGGGGGTCGGGGAAATCCTACAATGAGCAGTTCTTC
15	few	TRBV7-2	TRBJ1-2	TRBD1	CASSLAHRGSGGYTF	TGTGCCAGCAGCTTAGCGCACAGGGGTAGTGGTGGCTACACCTTC
11	NA	TRBV6-6	TRBJ1-1	NA	CASSYYKGAFF	TGTGCCAGCAGTTACTATAAGGGAGCTTTCTTT
17	NA	TRBV7-6	TRBJ1-1	NA	CATYPHGVWDMGTEAFF	TGTGCCACCTACCCACATGGGGTTTGGGACATGGGCACTGAAGCTTTCTTT
14	NA	TRBV5-6	TRBJ2-3	NA	CASGYYNRRDTQYF	TGTGCCAGCGGGTACTACAACCGACGTGATACGCAGTATTTT
13	many	TRBV6-4	TRBJ2-2	TRBD1	CASSGTGTGELFF	TGTGCCAGCAGTGGGACAGGCACCGGGGAGCTGTTTTTT
15	NA	TRBV14	TRBJ1-2	TRBD1	CASSHDNRGRYGYTF	TGTGCCAGCAGCCATGATAACAGGGGAAGGTATGGCTACACCTTC
15	NA	TRBV20-1	TRBJ2-7	NA	CSAPDPNRPSYEQYF	TGCAGTGCTCCTGATCCTAATCGGCCTTCCTACGAGCAGTACTTC
15	few	TRBV7-9	TRBJ1-1	TRBD1	CASSLIQGMRTEAFF	TGTGCCAGCAGCTTAATACAGGGGATGAGGACTGAAGCTTTCTTT
14	NA	TRBV5-1	TRBJ2-7	NA	CASSLASPGGEQYF	TGCGCCAGCAGCTTGGCCAGCCCCGGGGGCGAGCAGTACTTC
15	few	TRBV28	TRBJ2-3	NA	CASSPLQVGTDTQYF	TGTGCCAGCAGTCCCCTCCAAGTAGGAACAGATACGCAGTATTTT
16	few	TRBV20-1	TRBJ2-2	TRBD2	CSARALAGEETGELFF	TGCAGTGCTAGAGCGCTAGCGGGGGAGGAGACCGGGGAGCTGTTTTTT
16	NA	TRBV5-1	TRBJ2-5	NA	CASSRMPNEGGETQYF	TGCGCCAGCAGCCGTATGCCAAACGAGGGTGGAGAGACCCAGTACTTC
15	NA	TRBV25-1	TRBJ1-1	TRBD1	CASSEWDRRVTEAFF	TGTGCCAGCAGTGAATGGGACAGGAGGGTCACTGAAGCTTTCTTT
13	NA	TRBV5-1	TRBJ2-3	NA	CASSSLSTDTQYF	TGCGCCAGCAGCTCTCTTAGCACAGATACGCAGTATTTT
14	few	TRBV15	TRBJ1-2	NA	CATSPGGTNYGYTF	TGTGCCACCAGCCCCGGGGGGACTAACTATGGCTACACCTTC
16	few	TRBV11-2	TRBJ1-3	NA	CASSLVRLISGNTIYF	TGTGCCAGCAGCTTAGTTAGGCTCATCTCTGGAAACACCATATATTTT
15	few	TRBV7-2	TRBJ2-1	TRBD2	CASSSRTSTYNEQFF	TGTGCCAGCAGCTCCCGGACTAGCACCTACAATGAGCAGTTCTTC
18	many	TRBV5-4	TRBJ2-3	NA	CASSAESQGLLGTDTQYF	TGTGCCAGCAGCGCCGAGTCACAGGGTCTGCTAGGCACAGATACGCAGTATTTT
13	NA	TRBV20-1	TRBJ2-7	NA	CSARRVATYEQYF	TGCAGTGCTAGAAGGGTAGCCACGTACGAGCAGTACTTC
15	few	TRBV9	TRBJ2-3	NA	CASSADGGPTDTQYF	TGTGCCAGCAGCGCGGACGGGGGCCCCACAGATACGCAGTATTTT
16	medium-sized	TRBV5-1	TRBJ2-2	NA	CASSLAVGAYTGELFF	TGCGCCAGCAGCTTGGCGGTTGGAGCCTACACCGGGGAGCTGTTTTTT
15	few	TRBV7-3	TRBJ1-6	NA	CASSLQSSYNSPLHF	TGTGCCAGCAGCTTGCAGAGCTCCTATAATTCACCCCTCCACTTT
13	NA	TRBV5-1	TRBJ1-2	NA	CASSFDINYGYTF	TGCGCCAGCAGCTTCGACATTAACTATGGCTACACCTTC
15	few	TRBV6-5	TRBJ1-6	NA	CASSYSAGNNSPLHF	TGTGCCAGCAGTTACTCGGCAGGAAATAATTCACCCCTCCACTTT
11	many	TRBV27	TRBJ1-2	NA	CASPVRVGYTF	TGTGCCAGCCCTGTAAGGGTAGGCTACACCTTC
15	few	TRBV6-5	TRBJ1-2	NA	CASSYSGEGRWGYTF	TGTGCCAGCAGTTACTCGGGGGAGGGGCGTTGGGGCTACACCTTC
14	NA	TRBV10-3	TRBJ2-3	NA	CAAKGEEFIDTQYF	TGTGCCGCGAAAGGGGAAGAATTCATAGATACGCAGTATTTT
15	NA	TRBV7-2	TRBJ2-2	NA	CASSRNRGGTGELFF	TGTGCCAGCAGCCGTAACAGGGGGGGCACCGGGGAGCTGTTTTTT
14	NA	TRBV6-1	TRBJ2-7	TRBD1	CASSLDRGTYEQYF	TGTGCCAGCAGTCTTGACAGGGGTACCTACGAGCAGTACTTC
15	NA	TRBV7-2	TRBJ2-3	TRBD2	CASRLAGGPTDTQYF	TGTGCCAGCAGGCTAGCGGGGGGGCCCACAGATACGCAGTATTTT